The 3 T cell receptor beta chains below were found in one sample sequenced in a study of blood T cell repertoires in COVID-19. Data came from immunoSEQ multiplex PCR; TCRdb stores just in-frame clones and leaves some out. The table records over 120,000 clones, just over 85% of them present only once. The sample comprised PBMCs or T cells enriched from blood (not recorded which). The receptors derive from a man aged 50-59 years who had recovered from COVID-19.

The gene calls are TRBV3-1 (or the pseudogene TRBV3-2) and TRBJ1-3, with TRBD1 identical over 7 bases. V shed 3 bases, J shed 5 bases, and the junction held 7 bases outside the gene matches. The CDR3 spans 15 residues. CDR1 and CDR2 (germline): LGHDT, YNNKEL (reference sequence). CDR3 sequence reads: CASSQGQPNRNTIYF. CDR3 in DNA: TGTGCCAGCAGCCAGGGACAGCCAAACAGAAACACCATATATTTT.

This clone showed up just a few times. The chain links TRBV28 to TRBJ1-4; D is ambiguous. The V and J ends lost 8 bases and 9 bases respectively, with 13 bases between them. Germline V gene sequence: CDR1 MDHEN, CDR2 SYDVKM. The CDR3 sequence is 12 residues long. Written as DNA, the CDR3 is TGTGCCAGCCGCGACCAGGTACAAAAACTGTTTTTT. Its protein is CASRDQVQKLFF. Full variable domain (rest looked up from reference TRBV28 and TRBJ1-4): DVKVTQSSRYLVKRTGEKVFLECVQDMDHENMFWYRQDPGLGLRLIYFSYDVKMKEKGDIPEGYSVSREKKERFSLILESASTNQTSMYLCASRDQVQKLFFGSGTQLSVL.

Written as DNA, the CDR3 is TGTGCCAGCAGCTTTGGGACAGGGTCGAATTCACCCCTCCACTTT. Amino acids: CASSFGTGSNSPLHF. The chain has TRBV7-2 and TRBJ1-6; TRBD1 matches at 9 bases. Germline-derived CDR1 and CDR2 are SGHTA and FQGNSA. The CDR3 covers 15 residues. With 3 bases clipped from V and 7 bases from J, the junction kept 4 bases outside the gene matches.